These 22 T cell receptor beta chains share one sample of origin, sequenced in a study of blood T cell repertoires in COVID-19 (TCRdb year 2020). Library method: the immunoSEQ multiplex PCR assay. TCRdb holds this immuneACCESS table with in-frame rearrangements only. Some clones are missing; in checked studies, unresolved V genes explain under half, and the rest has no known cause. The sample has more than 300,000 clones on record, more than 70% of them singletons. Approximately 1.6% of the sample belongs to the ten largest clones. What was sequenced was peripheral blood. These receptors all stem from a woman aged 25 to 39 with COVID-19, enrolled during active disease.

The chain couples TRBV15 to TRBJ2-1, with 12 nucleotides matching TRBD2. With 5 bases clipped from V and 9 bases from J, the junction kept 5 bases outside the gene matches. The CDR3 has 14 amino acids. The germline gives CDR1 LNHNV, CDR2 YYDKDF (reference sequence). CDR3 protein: CATSEGLAGREQFF. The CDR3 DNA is TGTGCCACCAGCGAAGGACTAGCGGGGCGTGAGCAGTTCTTC.

This chain's CDR3 is CASRGALGGYTF. The CDR3 nucleotides read TGTGCCAGCAGGGGGGCCCTGGGGGGCTACACCTTC. This chain uses TRBV28 with TRBJ1-2, with a possible D match to TRBD1 (6 bases). Germline V gene sequence: CDR1 MDHEN, CDR2 SYDVKM. The CDR3 runs to 12 residues. V was trimmed by 6 bases and J by 8 bases, leaving 13 bases between them.

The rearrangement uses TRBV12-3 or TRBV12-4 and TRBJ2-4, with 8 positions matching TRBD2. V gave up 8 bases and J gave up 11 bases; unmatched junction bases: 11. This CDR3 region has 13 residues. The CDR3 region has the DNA TGTGCCAGCTCCCGGGGGGGGGCACTCGTTCAGTACTTC. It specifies CASSRGGALVQYF.

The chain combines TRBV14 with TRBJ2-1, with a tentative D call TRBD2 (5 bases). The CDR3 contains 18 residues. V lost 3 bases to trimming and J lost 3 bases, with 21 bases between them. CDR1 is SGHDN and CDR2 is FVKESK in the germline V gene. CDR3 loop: CASSHGDTGLWDYNEQFF. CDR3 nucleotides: TGTGCCAGCAGCCATGGAGACACTGGACTTTGGGACTACAATGAGCAGTTCTTC.

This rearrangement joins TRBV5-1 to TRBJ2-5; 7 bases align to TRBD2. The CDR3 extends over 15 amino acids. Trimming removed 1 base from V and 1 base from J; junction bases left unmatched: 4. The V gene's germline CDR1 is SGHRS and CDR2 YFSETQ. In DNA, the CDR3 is TGCGCCAGCAGCTTGATGGCTAGCGGCCAAGAGACCCAGTACTTC. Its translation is CASSLMASGQETQYF.

CDR3 sequence reads: CASSLLGEETQYF. As DNA, the CDR3 is TGTGCCAGCAGCTTACTAGGGGAAGAGACCCAGTACTTC. The chain couples TRBV7-9 to TRBJ2-5; possible D gene TRBD1, 5 bases. The ends were cut back, 2 bases at V and 3 bases at J, with 7 bases in the middle. CDR3 length: 13 amino acids. Germline loops: CDR1 SEHNR, CDR2 FQNEAQ (reference sequence).

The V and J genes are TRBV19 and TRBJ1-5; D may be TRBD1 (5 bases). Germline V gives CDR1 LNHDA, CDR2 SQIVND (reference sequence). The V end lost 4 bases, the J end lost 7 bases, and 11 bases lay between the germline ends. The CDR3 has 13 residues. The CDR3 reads CASSTGPRQPQHF. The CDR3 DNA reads TGTGCCAGTAGTACAGGGCCTCGGCAGCCCCAGCATTTT.

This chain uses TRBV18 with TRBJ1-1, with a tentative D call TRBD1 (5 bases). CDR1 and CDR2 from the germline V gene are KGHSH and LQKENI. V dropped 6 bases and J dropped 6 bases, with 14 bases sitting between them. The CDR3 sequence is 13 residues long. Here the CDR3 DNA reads TGTGCCAGCTCGGACACAAGTCGCTCTGAAGCTTTCTTT. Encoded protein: CASSDTSRSEAFF.

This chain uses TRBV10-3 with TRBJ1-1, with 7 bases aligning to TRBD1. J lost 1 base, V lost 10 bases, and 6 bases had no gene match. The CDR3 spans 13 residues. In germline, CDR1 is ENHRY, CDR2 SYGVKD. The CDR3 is CATGTAWNTEAFF. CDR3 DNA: TGTGCCACTGGGACAGCTTGGAACACTGAAGCTTTCTTT.

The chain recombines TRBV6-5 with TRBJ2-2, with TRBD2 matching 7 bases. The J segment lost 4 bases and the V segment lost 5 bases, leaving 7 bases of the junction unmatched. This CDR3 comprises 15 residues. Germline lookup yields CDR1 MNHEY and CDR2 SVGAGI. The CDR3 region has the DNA TGTGCCAGCAGTCTCCGGGGAGGGGTCACCGGGGAGCTGTTTTTT. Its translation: CASSLRGGVTGELFF.

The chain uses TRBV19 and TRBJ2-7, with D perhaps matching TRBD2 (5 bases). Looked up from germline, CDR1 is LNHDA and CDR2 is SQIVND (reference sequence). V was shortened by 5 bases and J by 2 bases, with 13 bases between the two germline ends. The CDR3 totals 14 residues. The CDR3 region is CASSSTRGAYEQYF. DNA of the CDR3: TGTGCCAGTAGTTCAACCCGGGGAGCCTACGAGCAGTACTTC. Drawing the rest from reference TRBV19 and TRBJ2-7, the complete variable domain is DGGITQSPKYLFRKEGQNVTLSCEQNLNHDAMYWYRQDPGQGLRLIYYSQIVNDFQKGDIAEGYSVSREKKESFPLTVTSAQKNPTAFYLCASSSTRGAYEQYFGPGTRLTVT.

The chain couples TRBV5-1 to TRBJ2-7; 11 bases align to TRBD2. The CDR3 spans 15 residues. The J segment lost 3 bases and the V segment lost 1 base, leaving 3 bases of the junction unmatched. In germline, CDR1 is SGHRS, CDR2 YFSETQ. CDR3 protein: CASSLTSGGNYEQYF. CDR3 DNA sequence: TGCGCCAGCAGCTTGACTAGCGGGGGAAACTACGAGCAGTACTTC.

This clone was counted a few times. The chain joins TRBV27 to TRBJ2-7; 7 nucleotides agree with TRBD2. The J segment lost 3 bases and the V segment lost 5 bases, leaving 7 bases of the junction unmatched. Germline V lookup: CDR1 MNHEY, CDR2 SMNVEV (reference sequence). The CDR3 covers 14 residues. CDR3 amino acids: CASSTRGVGYEQYF. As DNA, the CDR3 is TGTGCCAGCAGTACCCGGGGGGTCGGCTACGAGCAGTACTTC.

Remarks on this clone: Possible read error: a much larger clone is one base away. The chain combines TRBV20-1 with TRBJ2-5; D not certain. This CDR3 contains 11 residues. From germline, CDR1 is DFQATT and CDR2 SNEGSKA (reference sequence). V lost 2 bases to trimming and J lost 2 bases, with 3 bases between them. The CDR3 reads CSARPQETQYF. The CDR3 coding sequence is TGCAGTGCTAGACCACAAGAGACCCAGTACTTC.

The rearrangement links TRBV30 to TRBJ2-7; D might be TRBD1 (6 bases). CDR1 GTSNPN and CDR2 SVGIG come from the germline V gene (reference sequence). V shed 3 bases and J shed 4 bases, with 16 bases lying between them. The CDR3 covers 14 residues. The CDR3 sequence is CAWRTPGQYYEQYF. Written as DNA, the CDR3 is TGTGCCTGGAGGACCCCTGGACAGTATTACGAGCAGTACTTC.

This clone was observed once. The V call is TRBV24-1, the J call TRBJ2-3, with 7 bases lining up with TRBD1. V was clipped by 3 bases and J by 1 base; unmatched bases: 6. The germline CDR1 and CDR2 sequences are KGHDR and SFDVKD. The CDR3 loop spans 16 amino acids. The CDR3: CATSDVGDSGTDTQYF. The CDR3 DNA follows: TGTGCCACCAGTGATGTAGGGGACAGTGGCACAGATACGCAGTATTTT.

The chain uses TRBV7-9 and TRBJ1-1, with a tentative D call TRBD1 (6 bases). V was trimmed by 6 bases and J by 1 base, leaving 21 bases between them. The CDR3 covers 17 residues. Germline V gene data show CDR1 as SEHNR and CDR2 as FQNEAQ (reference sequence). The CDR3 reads CASRSLGAERENTEAFF. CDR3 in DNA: TGTGCCAGCAGGTCGTTGGGGGCAGAGAGGGAGAACACTGAAGCTTTCTTT.

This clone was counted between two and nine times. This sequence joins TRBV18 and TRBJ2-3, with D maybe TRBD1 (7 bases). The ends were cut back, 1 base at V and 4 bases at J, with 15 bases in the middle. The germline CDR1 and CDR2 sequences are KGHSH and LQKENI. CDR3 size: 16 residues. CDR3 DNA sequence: TGTGCCAGCTCACCACGCCCAGGGGGGTGGGCAGATACGCAGTATTTT. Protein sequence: CASSPRPGGWADTQYF.

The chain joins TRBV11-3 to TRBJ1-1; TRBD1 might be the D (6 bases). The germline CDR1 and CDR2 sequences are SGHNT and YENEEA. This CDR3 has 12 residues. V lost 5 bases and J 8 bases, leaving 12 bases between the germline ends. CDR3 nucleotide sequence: TGTGCCAGCAGCATAAGAACAGGGGAAGCTTTCTTT. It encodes CASSIRTGEAFF.

Here the CDR3 reads CASSLALQGYEQYV. CDR3 DNA: TGTGCCAGCAGCTTAGCGTTACAGGGGTACGAGCAGTACGTC. The chain uses TRBV7-2 and TRBJ2-7; 7 positions match TRBD1. Unmatched junction bases numbered 3, after V lost 0 bases and J lost 4 bases. This CDR3 has 14 amino acids. Germline V gene sequence: CDR1 SGHTA, CDR2 FQGNSA.

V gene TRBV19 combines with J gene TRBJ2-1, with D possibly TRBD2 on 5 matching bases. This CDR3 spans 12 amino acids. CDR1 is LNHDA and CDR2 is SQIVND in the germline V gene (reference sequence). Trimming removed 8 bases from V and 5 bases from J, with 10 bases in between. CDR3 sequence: CASSRRNNEQFF. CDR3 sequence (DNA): TGTGCCAGTTCTCGGAGGAACAATGAGCAGTTCTTC.

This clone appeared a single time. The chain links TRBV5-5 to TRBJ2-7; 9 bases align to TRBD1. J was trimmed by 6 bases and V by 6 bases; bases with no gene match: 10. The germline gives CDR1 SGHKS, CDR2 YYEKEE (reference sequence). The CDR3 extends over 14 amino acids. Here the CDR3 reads CASTYGTGIFEQYF. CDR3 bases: TGTGCCAGCACCTACGGGACAGGGATTTTCGAGCAGTACTTC.